Below, 32 T cell receptor beta chains from the same sample are listed, as sequenced in a study of radiation and T cells in renal cell carcinoma (dated by TCRdb to 2018 to 2021). Libraries were prepared through the immunoSEQ multiplex PCR assay. Here the immuneACCESS table is served through TCRdb, limited to in-frame sequences with V and J called. Missing clones are a known gap in these copies; in checked studies unresolved V genes cover under half, and the rest lacks a known reason. In this sample the table shows 40,000 to 60,000 clones, approximately 80% of which occur a single time. 25% to 35% of the sample lies in the top ten. Explained via the paper, the time point label denotes: baseline pretreatment blood. Reading the label with the study, this specimen's treatment or condition is: 15 Gy SBRT to primary tumor, nephrectomy 4 weeks later. The material was blood, obtained from a patient whose treatment included radiotherapy and nephrectomy. These receptors were obtained from a woman aged 70-85 years with renal cell carcinoma.

V usage is TRBV6-5 and J usage is TRBJ2-5; 8 bases map to TRBD2. The end of the DNA fits TRBJ2-7 better, so the J call may be wrong. Germline V gene data show CDR1 as MNHEY and CDR2 as SVGAGI. This CDR3 has 13 amino acids. This chain's CDR3 is CASKKAGVHEQYF. CDR3 DNA sequence: TGTGCCAGCAAAAAAGCGGGAGTACACGAGCAGTACTTC.

This chain joins TRBV9 and TRBJ2-7; maybe TRBD2 (5 bases). V was pared by 0 bases and J by 2 bases, with 12 bases between. The CDR3 has 15 residues. Germline CDR1 reads SGDLS; CDR2 reads YYNGEE. The CDR3 nucleotides read TGTGCCAGCAGCGTAGCCAGCGGACTGACCTACGAGCAGTACTTC. Residues: CASSVASGLTYEQYF.

This clone has only one observation. The chain has TRBV6-5 and TRBJ2-1, with D perhaps TRBD1 (6 bases). V was shortened by 5 bases and J by 8 bases, with 10 bases between the two germline ends. CDR1 MNHEY and CDR2 SVGAGI come from the germline V gene. The CDR3 covers 12 residues. CDR3 loop: CASSNRVHEQFF. The DNA for the CDR3 is TGTGCCAGCAGTAACAGGGTCCATGAGCAGTTCTTC.

V is TRBV2 and J is TRBJ2-3, with 12 bases identical to TRBD1. Germline V CDR1 and CDR2: SNHLY, FYNNEI. V gave up 8 bases and J gave up 5 bases; unmatched junction bases: 5. The CDR3 is 14 residues long. CDR3 sequence (DNA): TGTGCCAGCCAGGGACAGGGGGCCGGAGATACGCAGTATTTT. Encoded protein: CASQGQGAGDTQYF.

This rearrangement joins TRBV6-5 to TRBJ1-2; TRBD1 is a possible D gene (5 bases). V was pared by 6 bases and J by 7 bases, with 21 bases between. Germline values: CDR1 MNHEY, CDR2 SVGAGI. The CDR3 loop spans 15 amino acids. For the CDR3, the DNA is TGTGCCAGCAGAAATGAGGGGAAGGCTTTCGGTGGCTACACCTTC. Encoded protein: CASRNEGKAFGGYTF.

This clone appeared a single time. The V gene is TRBV7-9, the J gene TRBJ1-4; perhaps TRBD1 as D (5 bases). CDR3 length equals 14 residues. Trimming removed 4 bases at V and 3 bases at J, with 9 bases between. Germline values: CDR1 SEHNR, CDR2 FQNEAQ (reference sequence). The CDR3 reads CASSSTGANEKLFF. The CDR3 DNA reads TGTGCCAGCAGCTCGACGGGGGCTAATGAAAAACTGTTTTTT.

This chain connects TRBV6-1 to TRBJ2-6, with TRBD1 identical over 9 bases. The CDR3 is 15 amino acids. Looked up from germline, CDR1 is MNHNS and CDR2 is SASEGT. The V and J ends lost 4 bases and 2 bases, in that order; junction bases with no gene match: 0. The CDR3 sequence is CASSGQGAGANVLTF. The CDR3 region has the DNA TGTGCCAGCAGTGGACAGGGGGCTGGGGCCAACGTCCTGACTTTC.

The chain joins TRBV27 to TRBJ2-2, with 10 bases lining up with TRBD2. J was trimmed by 7 bases and V by 6 bases; bases with no gene match: 8. The CDR3 sequence is 15 residues long. From germline, CDR1 is MNHEY and CDR2 SMNVEV (reference sequence). CDR3 coding DNA: TGTGCCAGCAGGGGGGCTAGCGGGAGTGGCGGGGAGCTGTTTTTT. This translates into CASRGASGSGGELFF.

This chain joins TRBV5-4 and TRBJ2-3, with 9 bases matching TRBD2. Trimming cost V 0 bases and J 2 bases; bases outside gene matches: 4. Germline CDR1 reads SGHNT; CDR2 reads YYREEE (reference sequence). This CDR3 is built from 16 residues. CDR3: CASSLGAGGHTDTQYF. CDR3 DNA sequence: TGTGCCAGCAGCTTGGGTGCGGGGGGGCACACAGATACGCAGTATTTT. The full variable domain, with the rest looked up from reference TRBV5-4 and TRBJ2-3, is ETGVTQSPTHLIKTRGQQVTLRCSSQSGHNTVSWYQQALGQGPQFIFQYYREEENGRGNFPPRFSGLQFPNYSSELNVNALELDDSALYLCASSLGAGGHTDTQYFGPGTRLTVL.

The chain employs TRBV9 and TRBJ1-1, with D possibly matching TRBD1 (5 bases). The CDR3 totals 16 residues. Germline V lookup: CDR1 SGDLS, CDR2 YYNGEE. V dropped 0 bases and J dropped 0 bases, with 12 bases sitting between them. CDR3 amino acids: CASSVDPRQMNTEAFF. The CDR3, as DNA: TGTGCCAGCAGCGTAGATCCCCGACAGATGAACACTGAAGCTTTCTTT.

The gene calls are TRBV5-1 and TRBJ1-3, with D unresolved. The CDR3 is 14 residues long. Germline-derived CDR1 and CDR2 are SGHRS and YFSETQ. The V and J ends lost 0 bases and 2 bases respectively, with 6 bases between them. The CDR3 region has the DNA TGCGCCAGCAGCTTGGGAGGCACTGGAAACACCATATATTTT. It is translated as CASSLGGTGNTIYF.

Only one count was recorded for this clone. The genes are TRBV7-2 and TRBJ2-6; D gene unclear. CDR1 SGHTA and CDR2 FQGNSA come from the germline V gene. V lost 2 bases, J lost 2 bases, and 7 bases lay in between. The CDR3 runs 15 residues. DNA for the CDR3: TGTGCCAGCAGCTTAAATGGGGCTGGGGCCAACGTCCTGACTTTC. Translated: CASSLNGAGANVLTF. Variable domain in full (rest from reference TRBV7-2 and TRBJ2-6): GAGVSQSPSNKVTEKGKDVELRCDPISGHTALYWYRQSLGQGLEFLIYFQGNSAPDKSGLPSDRFSAERTGGSVSTLTIQRTQQEDSAVYLCASSLNGAGANVLTFGAGSRLTVL.

The genes are TRBV6-1 and TRBJ2-2; no reliable D call. CDR3 length: 13 amino acids. CDR1 is MNHNS and CDR2 is SASEGT in the germline V gene. V lost 11 bases and J lost 4, with 14 bases in between. The CDR3 DNA reads as TGTGCCGGACGAGGCCCAGCCACCGGGGAGCTGTTTTTT. This translates into CAGRGPATGELFF.

The chain links TRBV9 to TRBJ1-2; TRBD1 matches at 8 bases. CDR1 is SGDLS, CDR2 YYNGEE, per germline. Losses at the gene ends were 3 bases for V and 8 bases for J; bases not matched to a gene: 15. The CDR3 is 16 amino acids. The CDR3: CASSAPALTGGEGYTF. The CDR3, as DNA: TGTGCCAGCAGCGCCCCCGCCCTTACAGGGGGTGAAGGCTACACCTTC. The full variable domain, rest sourced from reference TRBV9 and TRBJ1-2, is DSGVTQTPKHLITATGQRVTLRCSPRSGDLSVYWYQQSLDQGLQFLIQYYNGEERAKGNILERFSAQQFPDLHSELNLSSLELGDSALYFCASSAPALTGGEGYTFGSGTRLTVV.

J is TRBJ1-5 and V is TRBV6-1, with a tentative D call TRBD1 (5 bases). Trimming took off 7 bases at V and 0 bases at J, with 13 bases between the two ends. From germline, CDR1 is MNHNS and CDR2 SASEGT. This CDR3 comprises 15 residues. CDR3 nucleotides: TGTGCCAGCACTTTCACAGGAGATAGCAATCAGCCCCAGCATTTT. Protein product: CASTFTGDSNQPQHF.

The chain uses TRBV6-6 and TRBJ1-6; 8 nucleotides agree with TRBD1. The germline gives CDR1 MNHNY, CDR2 SVGAGI (reference sequence). The CDR3 is made up of 15 amino acids. Unmatched junction bases numbered 8, after V lost 6 bases and J lost 7 bases. CDR3 bases: TGTGCCAGCAGCCCCCGGACAGGGTCAAATTCACCCCTCCACTTT. This sequence encodes CASSPRTGSNSPLHF.

This clone was counted between two and nine times. V gene TRBV5-4 combines with J gene TRBJ2-1; D is ambiguous. V shed 0 bases and J shed 8 bases, with 12 bases lying between them. The CDR3 sequence is 14 residues long. Germline assignment: CDR1 SGHNT and CDR2 YYREEE (reference sequence). CDR3 region: CASSLGVYIDEQFF. The CDR3 nucleotides read TGTGCCAGCAGCTTGGGAGTCTATATCGATGAGCAGTTCTTC.

The chain carries TRBV19 and TRBJ2-1; 11 nucleotides align to TRBD2. Germline V gene data show CDR1 as LNHDA and CDR2 as SQIVND (reference sequence). The CDR3 has 16 amino acids. Unmatched junction bases numbered 13, after V lost 5 bases and J lost 10 bases. The DNA of the CDR3 is TGTGCCAGTAGTTTTCTTAGCGGGAGGGGGGTAGTGGAGCAGTTCTTC. Translation gives CASSFLSGRGVVEQFF. The entire variable domain, with the rest obtained from reference TRBV19 and TRBJ2-1, is as follows: DGGITQSPKYLFRKEGQNVTLSCEQNLNHDAMYWYRQDPGQGLRLIYYSQIVNDFQKGDIAEGYSVSREKKESFPLTVTSAQKNPTAFYLCASSFLSGRGVVEQFFGPGTRLTVL.

This chain connects TRBV9 to TRBJ1-2, with 8 bases that match TRBD1. The CDR3 sequence is 15 residues long. V lost 0 bases and J lost 6; bases outside the gene matches: 7. Germline V CDR1 and CDR2: SGDLS, YYNGEE. The CDR3 sequence: CASSVALTGVDGYTF. CDR3 nucleotides: TGTGCCAGCAGCGTAGCCCTGACAGGGGTCGATGGCTACACCTTC.

V usage is TRBV19 and J usage is TRBJ1-6; 9 bases agree with TRBD1. This CDR3 region has 16 residues. With V trimmed by 5 bases and J by 13 bases, 15 bases remained unmatched. Germline values: CDR1 LNHDA, CDR2 SQIVND (reference sequence). CDR3 DNA sequence: TGTGCCAGTAGTGCCCAACAGGGGGCGCGAGGTGGGCCCCTCCACTTT. Encoded protein: CASSAQQGARGGPLHF.

This chain joins TRBV7-9 and TRBJ2-5, with D possibly TRBD2 on 7 matching bases. The CDR3 is 13 amino acids. Germline CDR1 SEHNR, CDR2 FQNEAQ (reference sequence). V lost 5 bases and J 4 bases, leaving 11 bases between the germline ends. CDR3 residues: CASSRGGLETQYF. In nucleotides, the CDR3 is TGTGCCAGCAGCCGCGGGGGCTTAGAGACCCAGTACTTC.

The chain couples TRBV5-6 to TRBJ1-5; TRBD1 aligns across 11 bases. Germline V lookup: CDR1 SGHDT, CDR2 YYEEEE. V shed 2 bases, J shed 2 bases, and the junction held 6 bases outside the gene matches. The CDR3 loop spans 17 amino acids. The CDR3 sequence: CASSFRTGGRGNQPQHF. The CDR3, as DNA: TGTGCCAGCAGCTTCCGGACAGGGGGCCGAGGCAATCAGCCCCAGCATTTT.

This clone turned up a few times. The rearrangement links TRBV29-1 to TRBJ1-1, with TRBD1 as a possible D gene (5 bases). Germline V gives CDR1 SQVTM, CDR2 ANQGSEA. Trimming removed 2 bases from V and 4 bases from J, with 26 bases in between. The CDR3 is 18 amino acids. DNA of the CDR3: TGCAGCGTTGAATCCAACCGAAGAACGGGGCGAGTTGGCACTGAAGCTTTCTTT. This sequence encodes CSVESNRRTGRVGTEAFF.

V gene TRBV9 combines with J gene TRBJ1-1, with D tentatively TRBD1 (6 bases). The CDR3 spans 19 residues. Between the trimmed V and J ends, which lost 3 bases and 0 bases, there was a span of 24 bases. Germline V gene sequence: CDR1 SGDLS, CDR2 YYNGEE. CDR3 nucleotide sequence: TGTGCCAGCAGCGCCCCAAGCGGGTACAGGGCCAACATGAACACTGAAGCTTTCTTT. Amino acid sequence: CASSAPSGYRANMNTEAFF.

V and J are TRBV27 and TRBJ2-1, with TRBD2 identical over 8 bases. Germline CDR1 is MNHEY and CDR2 is SMNVEV (reference sequence). The CDR3 contains 15 residues. The V segment lost 5 bases and the J segment 4 bases; nucleotides outside the gene matches: 7. The CDR3 region has the DNA TGTGCCAGCAGTGATCAGCGGGGGTATTACAATGAGCAGTTCTTC. This sequence encodes CASSDQRGYYNEQFF.

This clone has only one observation. This rearrangement joins TRBV6-6 to TRBJ1-2, with D unresolved. The V gene's germline CDR1 is MNHNY and CDR2 SVGAGI (reference sequence). This CDR3 is 11 amino acids long. The V gene lost 4 bases and the J gene lost 5 bases, with 5 bases spanning the gap. The CDR3 region is CASSSYYGYTF. The CDR3 DNA reads TGTGCCAGCAGTTCCTATTATGGCTACACCTTC.

This chain links TRBV2 with TRBJ1-6; 8 bases are a match to TRBD1. Trimming at V came to 3 bases and at J to 8 bases, leaving 6 bases not matched to a gene. The germline V gene has CDR1 SNHLY and CDR2 FYNNEI. This CDR3 contains 15 residues. DNA for the CDR3: TGTGCCAGCAGTGATCAGGGGGCGAAGGATTCACCCCTCCACTTT. Protein sequence: CASSDQGAKDSPLHF.

The rearrangement uses TRBV19 and TRBJ2-1, with 8 bases lining up with TRBD2. V dropped 5 bases and J dropped 10; count of bases not matched to a gene: 13. Germline-derived CDR1 and CDR2 are LNHDA and SQIVND (reference sequence). This CDR3 has 15 amino acids. As DNA, the CDR3 is TGTGCCAGTAGTGTCACGGGACTAGTAAATGAGGAGCAGTTCTTC. Translation: CASSVTGLVNEEQFF.

DNA of the CDR3: TGTGCCAGTAGTATTTTCGGTGGGGGCTCCTACAATGAGCAGTTCTTC. Protein product: CASSIFGGGSYNEQFF. V usage is TRBV19 and J usage is TRBJ2-1, with D perhaps assigned TRBD1 or TRBD2 (5 bases each). V lost 3 bases and J 0 bases, leaving 12 bases between the germline ends. CDR3 length: 16 residues. The V gene's germline CDR1 is LNHDA and CDR2 SQIVND (reference sequence).

The chain is built from TRBV14 and TRBJ2-6; D is unclear. The CDR3 contains 14 residues. Germline V CDR1 and CDR2: SGHDN, FVKESK. Trimming cost V 4 bases and J 3 bases, with 7 bases left between them. The CDR3 nucleotides read TGTGCCAGCAGCCCTCGTAGTGGGGCCAACGTCCTGACTTTC. Its protein product is CASSPRSGANVLTF.

This chain's CDR3 is CASTGKGRSTDTQYF. The CDR3 bases are TGTGCCAGCACCGGGAAGGGACGGAGCACAGATACGCAGTATTTT. The genes are TRBV7-9 and TRBJ2-3; tentatively, D is TRBD1 or TRBD2 (5 bases each). Trimming cost V 7 bases and J 0 bases, with 14 bases left between them. Germline V gene lookup returns CDR1 SEHNR and CDR2 FQNEAQ (reference sequence). The length of the CDR3 is 15 residues.

The CDR3 is CASRDGLNQPQHF. Here the CDR3 DNA reads TGTGCCAGCCGGGACGGGCTTAATCAGCCCCAGCATTTT. The chain joins TRBV6-1 to TRBJ1-5, with D perhaps matching TRBD1 (5 bases). CDR1 is MNHNS and CDR2 is SASEGT in the germline V gene. This CDR3 is 13 amino acids long. The V and J ends lost 8 bases and 4 bases respectively, with 12 bases between them.